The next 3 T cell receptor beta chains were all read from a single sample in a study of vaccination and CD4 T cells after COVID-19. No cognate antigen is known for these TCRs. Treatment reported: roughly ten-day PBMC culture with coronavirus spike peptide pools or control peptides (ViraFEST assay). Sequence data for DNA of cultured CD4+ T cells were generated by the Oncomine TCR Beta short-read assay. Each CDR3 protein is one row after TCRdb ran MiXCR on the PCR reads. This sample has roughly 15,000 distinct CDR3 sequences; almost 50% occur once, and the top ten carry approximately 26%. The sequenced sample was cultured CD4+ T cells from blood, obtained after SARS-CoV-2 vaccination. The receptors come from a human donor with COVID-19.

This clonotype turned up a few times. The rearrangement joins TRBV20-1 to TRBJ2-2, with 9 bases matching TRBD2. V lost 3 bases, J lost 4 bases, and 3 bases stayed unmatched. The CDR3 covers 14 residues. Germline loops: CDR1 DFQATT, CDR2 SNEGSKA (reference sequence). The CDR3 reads CSASNSGGTGELFF. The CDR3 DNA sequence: TGCAGTGCTAGTAATAGCGGGGGCACCGGGGAGCTGTTTTTT.

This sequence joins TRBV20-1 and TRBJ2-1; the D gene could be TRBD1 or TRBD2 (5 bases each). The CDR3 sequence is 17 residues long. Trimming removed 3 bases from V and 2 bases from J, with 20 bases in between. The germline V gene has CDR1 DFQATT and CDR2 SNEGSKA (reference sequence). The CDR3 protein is CSASRGPVSGAYNEQFF. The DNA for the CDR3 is TGCAGTGCTAGCCGGGGACCCGTATCAGGCGCCTACAATGAGCAGTTCTTC.

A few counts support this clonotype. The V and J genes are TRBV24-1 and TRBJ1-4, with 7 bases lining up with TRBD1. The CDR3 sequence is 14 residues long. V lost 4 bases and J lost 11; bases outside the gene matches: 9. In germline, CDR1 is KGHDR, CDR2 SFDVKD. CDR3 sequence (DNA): TGTGCCACCAGTGACCTTAGACAGGGAGGGAAACTGTTTTTT. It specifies CATSDLRQGGKLFF.